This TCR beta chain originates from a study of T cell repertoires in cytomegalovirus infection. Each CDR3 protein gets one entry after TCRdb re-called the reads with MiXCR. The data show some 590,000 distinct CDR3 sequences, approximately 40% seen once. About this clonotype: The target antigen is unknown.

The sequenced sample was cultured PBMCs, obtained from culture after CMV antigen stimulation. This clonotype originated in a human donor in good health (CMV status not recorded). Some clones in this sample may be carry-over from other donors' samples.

Written as DNA, the CDR3 is TGTGCCAGCAGCTTACAAGGCAGGGGGGCCTACAATGAGCAGTTCTTC. Its protein is CASSLQGRGAYNEQFF. The chain carries TRBV7-2 and TRBJ2-1; tentative D call: TRBD1 (7 bases). V was trimmed by 2 bases and J by 2 bases, leaving 13 bases between them. Germline V gives CDR1 SGHTA, CDR2 FQGNSA. The CDR3 loop spans 16 amino acids. The full variable domain, in which reference TRBV7-2 and TRBJ2-1 provide the parts outside the CDR3, is GAGVSQSPSNKVTEKGKDVELRCDPISGHTALYWYRQSLGQGLEFLIYFQGNSAPDKSGLPSDRFSAERTGGSVSTLTIQRTQQEDSAVYLCASSLQGRGAYNEQFFGPGTRLTVL.